What follows are 2 T cell receptor beta chains derived from one specimen sequenced in a study of esophageal squamous cell carcinoma under preoperative chemotherapy. Time point in this sample: before preoperative PTX-NDP chemotherapy. TCRdb processed the PCR reads anew with MiXCR; each CDR3 protein has one entry. The sample shows approximately 16,000 distinct CDR3 sequences, 40% to 50% of them seen only once. Sampling was conducted from a patient given preoperative chemotherapy. Receptor source: a human donor with esophageal squamous cell carcinoma. The donor label of this sample is uncertain.

In this sample, this clonotype turned up many times. CDR3 DNA sequence: TGTGCCAGCAGTTTCGCCGAGTCGAATACCCCTTACGAGCAGTACTTC. Encoded protein: CASSFAESNTPYEQYF. The V gene is TRBV28, the J gene TRBJ2-7; no clear D gene. The CDR3 runs to 16 residues. Germline lookup yields CDR1 MDHEN and CDR2 SYDVKM. V lost 3 bases and J lost 4, with 19 bases in between.

The chain couples TRBV7-6 to TRBJ2-5; D remains ambiguous. This CDR3 is built from 14 residues. The germline gives CDR1 SGHVS, CDR2 FNYEAQ. The germline V and J ends were trimmed by 3 bases and 5 bases, with 13 bases remaining between them. The CDR3 nucleotides are TGTGCCAGCAGCTTCTCCAGCGATTCGGAGACCCAGTACTTC. Encoded protein: CASSFSSDSETQYF.